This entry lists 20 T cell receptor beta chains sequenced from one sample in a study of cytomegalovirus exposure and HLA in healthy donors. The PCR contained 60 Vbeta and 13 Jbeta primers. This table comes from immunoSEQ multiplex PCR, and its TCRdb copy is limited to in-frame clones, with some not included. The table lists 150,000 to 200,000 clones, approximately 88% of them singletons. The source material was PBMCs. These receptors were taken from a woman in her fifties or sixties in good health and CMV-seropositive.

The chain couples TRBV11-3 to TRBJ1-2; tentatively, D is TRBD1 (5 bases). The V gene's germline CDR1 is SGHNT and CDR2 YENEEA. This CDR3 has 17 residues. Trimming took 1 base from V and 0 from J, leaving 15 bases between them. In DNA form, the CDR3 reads TGTGCCAGCAGCTTAGCACACAGGATGGGTGCTAACTATGGCTACACCTTC. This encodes CASSLAHRMGANYGYTF.

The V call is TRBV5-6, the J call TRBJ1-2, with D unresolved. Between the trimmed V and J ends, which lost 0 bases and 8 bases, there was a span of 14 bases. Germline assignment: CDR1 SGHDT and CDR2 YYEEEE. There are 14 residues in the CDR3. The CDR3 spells CASSLEEGYVGYTF. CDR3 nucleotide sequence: TGTGCCAGCAGCTTGGAAGAGGGCTATGTGGGCTACACCTTC.

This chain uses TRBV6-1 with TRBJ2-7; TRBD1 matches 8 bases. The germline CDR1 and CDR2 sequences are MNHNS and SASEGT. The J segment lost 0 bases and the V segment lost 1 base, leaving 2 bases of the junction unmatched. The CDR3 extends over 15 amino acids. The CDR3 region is CASSEEQGGSYEQYF. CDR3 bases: TGTGCCAGCAGTGAAGAACAGGGGGGCTCCTACGAGCAGTACTTC.

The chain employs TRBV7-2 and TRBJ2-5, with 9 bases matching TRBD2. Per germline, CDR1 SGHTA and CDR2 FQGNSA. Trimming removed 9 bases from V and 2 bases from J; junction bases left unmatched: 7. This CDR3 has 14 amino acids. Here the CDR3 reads CASELAGKQETQYF. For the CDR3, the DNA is TGTGCCAGTGAGCTAGCGGGGAAACAAGAGACCCAGTACTTC.

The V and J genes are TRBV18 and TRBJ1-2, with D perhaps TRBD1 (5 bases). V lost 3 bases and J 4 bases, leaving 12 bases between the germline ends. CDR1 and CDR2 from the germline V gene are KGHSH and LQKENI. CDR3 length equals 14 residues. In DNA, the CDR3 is TGTGCCAGCTCACCTCAGACAGATTCCTATGGCTACACCTTC. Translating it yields CASSPQTDSYGYTF.

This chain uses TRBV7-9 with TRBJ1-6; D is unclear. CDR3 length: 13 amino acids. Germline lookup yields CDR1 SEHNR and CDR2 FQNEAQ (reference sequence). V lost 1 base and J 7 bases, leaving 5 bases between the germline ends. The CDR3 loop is CASSLDLNSPLHF. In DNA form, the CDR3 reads TGTGCCAGCAGCTTAGACTTGAATTCACCCCTCCACTTT.

The CDR3 reads CASSYSTGGGPYEQYF. CDR3 sequence (DNA): TGTGCCAGCAGTTACTCAACAGGGGGCGGACCCTACGAGCAGTACTTC. The chain links TRBV6-5 to TRBJ2-7; the match to TRBD1 covers 9 bases. The germline V gene encodes CDR1 MNHEY and CDR2 SVGAGI. The CDR3 runs to 16 residues. V lost 0 bases to trimming and J lost 2 bases; unmatched junction nucleotides: 5.

CDR3 protein: CASSLPGAAGAETQYF. Here the CDR3 DNA reads TGCGCCAGCAGCCTCCCCGGTGCGGCGGGTGCCGAGACCCAGTACTTC. The rearrangement joins TRBV4-1 to TRBJ2-5; TRBD2 might be the D (5 bases). V was shortened by 4 bases and J by 5 bases, with 20 bases between the two germline ends. The germline V gene encodes CDR1 MGHRA and CDR2 YSYEKL. The length of the CDR3 is 16 residues.

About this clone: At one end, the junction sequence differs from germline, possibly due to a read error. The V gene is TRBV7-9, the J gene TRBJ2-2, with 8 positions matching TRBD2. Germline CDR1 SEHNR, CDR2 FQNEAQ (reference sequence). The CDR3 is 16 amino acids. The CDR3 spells CSSSPWRLAITGELFF. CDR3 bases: TGTTCCAGCAGCCCCTGGAGACTAGCGATCACCGGGGAGCTGTTTTTT.

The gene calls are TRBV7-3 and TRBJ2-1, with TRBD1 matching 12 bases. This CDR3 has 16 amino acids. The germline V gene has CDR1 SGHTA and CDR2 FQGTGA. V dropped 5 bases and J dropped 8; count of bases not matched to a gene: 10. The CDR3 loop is CASSASGTGGLDEQFF. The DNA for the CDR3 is TGTGCCAGCAGCGCTTCCGGGACAGGGGGCCTCGATGAGCAGTTCTTC.

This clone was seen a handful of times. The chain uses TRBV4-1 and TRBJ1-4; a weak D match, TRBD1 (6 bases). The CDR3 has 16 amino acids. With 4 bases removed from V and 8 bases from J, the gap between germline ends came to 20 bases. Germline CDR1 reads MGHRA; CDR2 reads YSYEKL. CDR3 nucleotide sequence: TGCGCCAGCAGCCCAGTTGACGCCAGGGGTTTGGAAAAACTGTTTTTT. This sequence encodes CASSPVDARGLEKLFF.

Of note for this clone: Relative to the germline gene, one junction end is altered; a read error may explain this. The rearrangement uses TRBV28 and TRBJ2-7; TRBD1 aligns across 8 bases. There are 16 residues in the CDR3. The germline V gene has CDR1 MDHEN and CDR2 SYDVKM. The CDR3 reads CASSPSRPGGSHEQYF. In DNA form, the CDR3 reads TGTGCCAGCAGTCCCTCCCGGCCAGGGGGCTCCCACGAGCAGTACTTC. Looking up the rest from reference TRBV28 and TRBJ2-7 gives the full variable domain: DVKVTQSSRYLVKRTGEKVFLECVQDMDHENMFWYRQDPGLGLRLIYFSYDVKMKEKGDIPEGYSVSREKKERFSLILESASTNQTSMYLCASSPSRPGGSHEQYFGPGTRLTVT.

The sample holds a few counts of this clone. The CDR3 is CASSDGGGETQYF. The CDR3 nucleotides read TGTGCCAGCAGTGACGGGGGGGGAGAGACCCAGTACTTC. This chain connects TRBV6-1 to TRBJ2-5, with 8 positions matching TRBD2. Germline assignment: CDR1 MNHNS and CDR2 SASEGT. Trimming took 3 bases from V and 4 from J; bases not matched to a gene: 1. CDR3 size: 13 residues.

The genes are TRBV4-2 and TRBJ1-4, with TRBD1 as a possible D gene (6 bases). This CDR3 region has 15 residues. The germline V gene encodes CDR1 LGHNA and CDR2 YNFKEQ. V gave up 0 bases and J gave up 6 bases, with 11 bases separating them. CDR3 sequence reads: CASSQDGQYDEKLFF. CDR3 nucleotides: TGTGCCAGCAGCCAAGACGGACAGTACGATGAAAAACTGTTTTTT.

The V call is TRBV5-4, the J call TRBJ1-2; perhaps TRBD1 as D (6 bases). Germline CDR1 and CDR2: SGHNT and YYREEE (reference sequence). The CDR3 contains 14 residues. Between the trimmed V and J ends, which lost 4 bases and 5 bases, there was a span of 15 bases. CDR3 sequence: CASSQDRPEYGYTF. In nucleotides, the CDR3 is TGTGCCAGCAGCCAAGACAGGCCCGAATATGGCTACACCTTC.

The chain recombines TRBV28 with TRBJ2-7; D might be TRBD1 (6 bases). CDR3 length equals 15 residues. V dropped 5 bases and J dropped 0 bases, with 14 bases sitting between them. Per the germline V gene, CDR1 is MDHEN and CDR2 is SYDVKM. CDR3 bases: TGTGCCAGCAGTCCACGAGGGACATACTCCTACGAGCAGTACTTC. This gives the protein CASSPRGTYSYEQYF.

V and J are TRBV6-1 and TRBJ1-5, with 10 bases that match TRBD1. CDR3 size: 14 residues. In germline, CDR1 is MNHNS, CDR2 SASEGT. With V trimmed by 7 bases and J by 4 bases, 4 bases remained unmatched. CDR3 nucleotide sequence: TGTGCCAGCAAGGGGACAGGGGAGAATCAGCCCCAGCATTTT. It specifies CASKGTGENQPQHF.

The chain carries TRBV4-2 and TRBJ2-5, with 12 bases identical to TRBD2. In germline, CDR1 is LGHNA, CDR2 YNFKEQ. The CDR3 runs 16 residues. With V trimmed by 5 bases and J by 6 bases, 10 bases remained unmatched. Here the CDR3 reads CASSSSGGAMAKTQYF. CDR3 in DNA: TGTGCCAGCAGCTCTAGCGGGGGGGCCATGGCGAAGACCCAGTACTTC.

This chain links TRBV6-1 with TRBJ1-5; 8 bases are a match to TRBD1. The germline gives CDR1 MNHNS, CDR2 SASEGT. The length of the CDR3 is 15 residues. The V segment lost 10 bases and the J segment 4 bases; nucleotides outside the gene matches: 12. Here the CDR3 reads CATSLDRGANQPQHF. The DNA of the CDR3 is TGTGCCACCTCCTTAGACAGGGGAGCTAATCAGCCCCAGCATTTT.

Written as DNA, the CDR3 is TGCAGCGTTGATCTTACCACAGGGGTGGACACTGAAGCTTTCTTT. Translation: CSVDLTTGVDTEAFF. The chain uses TRBV29-1 and TRBJ1-1; 7 positions agree with TRBD1. V lost 3 bases to trimming and J lost 3 bases; unmatched junction nucleotides: 10. This CDR3 is 15 amino acids long. The germline CDR1 and CDR2 sequences are SQVTM and ANQGSEA.